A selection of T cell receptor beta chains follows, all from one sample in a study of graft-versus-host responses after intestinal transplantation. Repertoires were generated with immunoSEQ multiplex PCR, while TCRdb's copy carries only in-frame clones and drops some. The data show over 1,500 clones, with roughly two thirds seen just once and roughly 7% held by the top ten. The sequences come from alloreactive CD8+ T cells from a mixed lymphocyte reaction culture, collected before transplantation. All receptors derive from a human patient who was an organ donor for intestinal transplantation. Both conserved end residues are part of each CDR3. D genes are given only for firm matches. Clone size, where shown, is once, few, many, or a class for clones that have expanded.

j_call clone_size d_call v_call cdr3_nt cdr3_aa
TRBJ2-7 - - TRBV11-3 TGTGCCAGCAGCTGGGGGGGGGCGTCCTACGAGCAGTACTTC CASSWGGASYEQYF
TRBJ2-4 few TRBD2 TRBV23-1 TGCGCCAGCAGTCAATCCCAGCGGGGGGGAGCTTTAGCCAAAAACATTCAGTACTTC CASSQSQRGGALAKNIQYF
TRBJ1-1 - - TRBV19 TGTGCCAGTAGCGGTACAGGATCGAACACTGAAGCTTTCTTT CASSGTGSNTEAFF
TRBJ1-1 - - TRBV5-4 TGTGCCAGCAGCCCTGACCGGACTGAAGCTTTCTTT CASSPDRTEAFF
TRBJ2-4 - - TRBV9 TGTGCCAGCAGCTTGACAGGCTCCGGGGACATTCAGTACTTC CASSLTGSGDIQYF
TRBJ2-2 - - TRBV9 TGTGCCAGCAGCGTTAGCCACCCCGGGGAGCTGTTTTTT CASSVSHPGELFF
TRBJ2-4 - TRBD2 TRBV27 TGTGCCAGCGGAGAGGGACTAGCGGGGGGGCTGGCCAAAAACATTCAGTACTTC CASGEGLAGGLAKNIQYF
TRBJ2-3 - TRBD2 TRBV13 TGTGCCAGCAGCTTCGTTAGCGGGGGGCTCACAGATACGCAGTATTTT CASSFVSGGLTDTQYF
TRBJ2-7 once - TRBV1 TGCACCAGCAGCACCGGGACTTCTGGCCGCTCCTACGAGCAGTACTTC CTSSTGTSGRSYEQYF
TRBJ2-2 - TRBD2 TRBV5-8 TGTGCCAGCAGCGGGGGGGTAGGGCAGGCGAACACCGGGGAGCTGTTTTTT CASSGGVGQANTGELFF
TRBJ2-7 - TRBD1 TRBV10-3 TGTGCCATCAGTGTAGGACAGGGGGCGCGGGAGCAGTACTTC CAISVGQGAREQYF
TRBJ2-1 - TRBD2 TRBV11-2 TGTGCCAGCAGCTTAGGGCTTAGCGGGGGGATCAATGAGCAGTTCTTC CASSLGLSGGINEQFF
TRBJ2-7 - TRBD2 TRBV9 TGTGCCAGCAGCGTAGGAGGACTAGCGTGGGAGCAGTACTTC CASSVGGLAWEQYF
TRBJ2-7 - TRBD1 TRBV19 TGTGCCAGTAGCGTAGGACAGGGGTACGAGCAGTACTTC CASSVGQGYEQYF
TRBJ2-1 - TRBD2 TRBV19 TGTGCCAGTAGTATAGTACTAGCGTCAGAGCAGTTCTTC CASSIVLASEQFF
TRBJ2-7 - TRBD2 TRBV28 TGTGCCAGCAGCTCAGGGTATAGCCTAGCGGGGGGGCCGGGGGAGCAGTACTTC CASSSGYSLAGGPGEQYF
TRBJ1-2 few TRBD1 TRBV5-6 TGTGCCAGCAGCTTCGGTAACAGGGGGTTTAGGGGCTACACCTTC CASSFGNRGFRGYTF
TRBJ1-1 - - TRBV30 TGTGCCTGGACTCGCGGGAACACTGAAGCTTTCTTT CAWTRGNTEAFF
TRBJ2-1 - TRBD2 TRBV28 TGTGCCAGCAGCCCCGGGACTAGCGGGGGGCCCAGCTACAATGAGCAGTTCTTC CASSPGTSGGPSYNEQFF
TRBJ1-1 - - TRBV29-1 TGCAGCGTTGAAGATTCGACAGCCGGCGCGGAAGCTTTCTTT CSVEDSTAGAEAFF
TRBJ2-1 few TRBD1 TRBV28 TGTGCCAGCAGTTCCCGGACAGGGGTTCGTGAGCAGTTCTTC CASSSRTGVREQFF
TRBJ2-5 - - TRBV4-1 TGCGCCAGCAGCTCCGTGGACTGGGAAGAGACCCAGTACTTC CASSSVDWEETQYF
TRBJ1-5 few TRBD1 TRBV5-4 TGTGCCAGCAGCTTGGGACAGGGTAGCAATCAGCCCCAGCATTTT CASSLGQGSNQPQHF
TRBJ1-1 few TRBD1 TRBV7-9 TGTGCCAGCATGATTTCCGGGACAGGGATTAACACTGAAGCTTTCTTT CASMISGTGINTEAFF
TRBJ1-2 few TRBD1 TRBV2 TGTGCCAGCAGGGTAACAGGGGACGTCTATGGCTACACCTTC CASRVTGDVYGYTF
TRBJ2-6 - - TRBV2 TGTGCCAGCATGGGGGCTGGGGCCAACGTCCTGACTTTC CASMGAGANVLTF
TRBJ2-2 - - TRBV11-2 TGTGCCAGCAGCTTCACCGGGGAGCTGTTTTTT CASSFTGELFF
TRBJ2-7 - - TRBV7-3 TGTGCCAGCAGCTTCGCTATACAGGGAATAAACCCCTACGAGCAGTACTTC CASSFAIQGINPYEQYF
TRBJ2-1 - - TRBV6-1 TGTGCCAGCATGGGGATTAGTTATCAAGTGCAGTTCTTC CASMGISYQVQFF
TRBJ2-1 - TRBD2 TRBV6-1 TGTGCCAGCAGTGAAGATACGGTGAGCGGGGTATTGGGTGAGCAGTTCTTC CASSEDTVSGVLGEQFF
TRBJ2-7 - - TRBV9 TGTGCCAGCAGCCCATGGGACAATTCCTACGAGCAGTACTTC CASSPWDNSYEQYF
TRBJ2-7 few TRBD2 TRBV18 TGTGCCAGCTCACCACGCGTTTTGACCGGGGGGGAACTACGAGAGCAGTACTTC CASSPRVLTGGELREQYF
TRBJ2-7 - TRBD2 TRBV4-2 TGTGCCAGCAGCCAAGAGGGACTAGCGGGGGTCTACGAGCAGTACTTC CASSQEGLAGVYEQYF
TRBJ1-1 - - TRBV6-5 TGTGCCAGCAGTTACGGCGGGGGGACCACTGAAGCTTTCTTT CASSYGGGTTEAFF
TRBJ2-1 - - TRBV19 TGTGCCAGTAGTATGGGGGACTACAATGAGCAGTTCTTC CASSMGDYNEQFF
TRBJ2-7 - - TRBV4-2 TGTGCCAGCAGCCAAGGGGGCCTTGTCGACGAGCAGTACTTC CASSQGGLVDEQYF
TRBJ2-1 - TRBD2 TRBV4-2 TGTGCCAGCAGCCAATTGGGCGGGGGTGAGCAGTTCTTC CASSQLGGGEQFF
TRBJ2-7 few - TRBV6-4 TGTGCCAGGATCAAAAAGCCCGGTGTCCGAACCGGGGGACCCTACGAGCAGTACTTC CARIKKPGVRTGGPYEQYF
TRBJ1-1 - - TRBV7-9 TGTGCCAGCAGCATGGGAGGTGTCCCTGAAGCTTTCTTT CASSMGGVPEAFF
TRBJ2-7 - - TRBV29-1 TGCAGCGTTGAAGTTACACGGACATTGTCCTACGAGCAGTACTTC CSVEVTRTLSYEQYF